This T cell receptor beta chain derives from a study of T cells in women clearing cervical HPV infection. Across the study: Case blood drawn at lesion detection; control blood after infection cleared.

As concerns this clone: The CDR3 goes on 3 residues after the read ends, and that part is filled in from the germline J gene.

Cervical HPV DNA detected by MY09/MY11 PCR, typed by dot-blot. This table comes from immunoSEQ multiplex PCR, and its TCRdb copy is limited to in-frame clones, with some not included. In all, the sample yields 22,000 or so clones. The CDR3 has 15 residues. V lost 4 bases, J lost 0 bases, and 6 bases stayed unmatched. CDR1 is SQVTM, CDR2 ANQGSEA, per germline. The chain links TRBV29-1 to TRBJ1-3, with 7 bases matching TRBD1. The receptor was derived from a woman aged 18 to 75 with a cervical HPV16 infection that either progressed to CIN3+ or cleared (not recorded which). Sequencing used blood buffy coat. The CDR3 spells CSVGTGPTSGNTIYF. The covered CDR3 bases are TGCAGCGTTGGGACAGGTCCCACCTCTGGAAACACC.